This TCR beta chain was retrieved from a study of blood T cell repertoires in COVID-19. The overall study: In each case, the material was cDNA or gDNA derived from T cells, B-cell-depleted T cells, or PBMCs.

Across 20 to 25 US areas, participants ranged in age from roughly 18 to 95 years. Two negative PCRs, clearance, or symptom resolution had been documented for recovered Cohort 3 donors. Source study methods: Estimates of nucleated cell counts were drawn from the amplification of reference gene primers. This table comes from immunoSEQ multiplex PCR, and its TCRdb copy is limited to in-frame clones, with some not included. V and J calls and clone size come straight from that table; D and trimming were deduced from the DNA. The table includes about 330,000 clones, 92% detected once. This clone was seen only once. The CDR3 totals 13 residues. The germline V and J ends were trimmed by 8 bases and 8 bases, with 18 bases remaining between them. Germline CDR1 reads ENHRY; CDR2 reads SYGVKD.

The V call is TRBV10-3, the J call TRBJ1-2, with D possibly TRBD1 on 5 matching bases. The sequence was collected from a woman in her thirties who had recovered from COVID-19. The sequencing input was PBMCs or T cells enriched from blood (not recorded which). This CDR3 reads CAIFGGEGDGYTF. In DNA, the CDR3 is TGTGCCATCTTCGGGGGAGAAGGAGACGGCTACACCTTC.